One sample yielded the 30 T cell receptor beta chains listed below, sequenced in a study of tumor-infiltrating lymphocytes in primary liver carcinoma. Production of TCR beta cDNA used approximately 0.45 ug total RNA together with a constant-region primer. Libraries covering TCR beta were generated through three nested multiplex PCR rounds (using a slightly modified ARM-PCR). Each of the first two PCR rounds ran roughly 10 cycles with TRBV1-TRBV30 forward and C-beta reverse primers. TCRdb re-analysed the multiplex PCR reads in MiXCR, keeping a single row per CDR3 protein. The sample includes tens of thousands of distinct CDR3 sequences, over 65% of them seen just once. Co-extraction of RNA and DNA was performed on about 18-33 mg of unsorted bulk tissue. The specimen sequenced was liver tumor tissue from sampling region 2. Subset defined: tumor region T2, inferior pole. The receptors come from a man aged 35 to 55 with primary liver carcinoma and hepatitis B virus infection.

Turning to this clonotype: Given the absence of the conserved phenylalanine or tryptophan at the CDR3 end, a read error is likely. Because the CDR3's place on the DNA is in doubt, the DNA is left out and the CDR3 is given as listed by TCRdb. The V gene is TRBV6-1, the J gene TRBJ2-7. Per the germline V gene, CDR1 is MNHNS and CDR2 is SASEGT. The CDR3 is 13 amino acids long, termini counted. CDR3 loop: CASSEWVFYEQSL.

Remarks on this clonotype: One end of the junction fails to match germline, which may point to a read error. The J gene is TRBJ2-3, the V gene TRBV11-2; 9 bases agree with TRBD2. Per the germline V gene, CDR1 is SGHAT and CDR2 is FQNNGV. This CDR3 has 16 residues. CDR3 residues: CVSTPPTSGSTDTQYF. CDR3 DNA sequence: TGTGTCAGCACCCCCCCGACTAGCGGCAGCACTGATACGCAGTATTTT.

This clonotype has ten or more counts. The CDR3 coding sequence is TGTGCCTGGGCAGACAGGCCAGCTAACTATGGCTACACCTTC. Translation: CAWADRPANYGYTF. V gene TRBV30 combines with J gene TRBJ1-2, with D perhaps matching TRBD1 (6 bases). With 5 bases removed from V and 0 bases from J, the gap between germline ends came to 13 bases. This CDR3 comprises 14 residues. Germline V gene sequence: CDR1 GTSNPN, CDR2 SVGIG (reference sequence).

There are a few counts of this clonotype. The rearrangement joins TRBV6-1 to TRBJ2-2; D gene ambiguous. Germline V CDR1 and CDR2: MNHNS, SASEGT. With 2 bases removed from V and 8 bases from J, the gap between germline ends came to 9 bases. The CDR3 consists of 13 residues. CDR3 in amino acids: CASSEHGVGELFF. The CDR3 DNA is TGTGCCAGCAGTGAACATGGAGTAGGGGAGCTGTTTTTT.

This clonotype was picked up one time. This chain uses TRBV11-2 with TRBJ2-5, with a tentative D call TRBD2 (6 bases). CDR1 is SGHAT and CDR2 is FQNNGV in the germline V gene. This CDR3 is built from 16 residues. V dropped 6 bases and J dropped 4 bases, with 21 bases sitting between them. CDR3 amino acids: CASRYGDSAHRETQYF. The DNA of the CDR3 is TGTGCCAGCAGATATGGGGACTCGGCCCACCGAGAGACCCAGTACTTC.

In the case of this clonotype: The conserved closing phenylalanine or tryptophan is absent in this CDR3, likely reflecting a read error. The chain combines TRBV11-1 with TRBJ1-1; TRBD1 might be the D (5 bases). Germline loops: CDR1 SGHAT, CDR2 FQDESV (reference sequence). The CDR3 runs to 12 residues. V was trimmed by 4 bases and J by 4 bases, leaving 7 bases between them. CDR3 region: CASSWGGTEAFL. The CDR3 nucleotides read TGTGCCAGCAGCTGGGGGGGCACTGAAGCTTTCTTA.

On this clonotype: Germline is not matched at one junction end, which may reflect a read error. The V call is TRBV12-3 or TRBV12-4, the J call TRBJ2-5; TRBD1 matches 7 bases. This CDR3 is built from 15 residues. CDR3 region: CASNEGQPIQETQCF. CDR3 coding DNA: TGTGCCAGCAATGAGGGACAGCCGATTCAAGAGACCCAGTGCTTC.

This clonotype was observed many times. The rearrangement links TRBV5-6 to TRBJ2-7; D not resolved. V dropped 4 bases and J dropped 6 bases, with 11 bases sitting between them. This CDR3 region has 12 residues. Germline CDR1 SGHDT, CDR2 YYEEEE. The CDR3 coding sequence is TGTGCCAGCAGCATACATGCTAGCGAGCAGTACTTC. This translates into CASSIHASEQYF.

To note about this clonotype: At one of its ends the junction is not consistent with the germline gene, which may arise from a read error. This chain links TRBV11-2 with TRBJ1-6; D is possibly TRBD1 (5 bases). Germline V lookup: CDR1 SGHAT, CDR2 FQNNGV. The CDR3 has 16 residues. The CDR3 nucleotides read TGTGCCTGCAGCTTAGGGGTCTCTGGAGAAGGTCCACCCATCCACTTT. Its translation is CACSLGVSGEGPPIHF.

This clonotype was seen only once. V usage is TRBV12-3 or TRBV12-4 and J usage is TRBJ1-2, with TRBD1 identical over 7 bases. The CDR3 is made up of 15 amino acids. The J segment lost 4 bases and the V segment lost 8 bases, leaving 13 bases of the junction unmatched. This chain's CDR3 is CASDLDGTALYGYTF. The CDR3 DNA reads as TGTGCCAGCGATCTTGACGGGACAGCCCTCTATGGCTACACCTTC.

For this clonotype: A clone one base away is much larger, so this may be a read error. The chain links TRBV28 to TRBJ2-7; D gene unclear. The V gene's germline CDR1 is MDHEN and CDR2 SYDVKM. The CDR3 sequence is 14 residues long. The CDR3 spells CASMGKRSSYEHYF. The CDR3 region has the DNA TGTGCCAGCATGGGGAAACGATCCTCCTACGAGCATTACTTC.

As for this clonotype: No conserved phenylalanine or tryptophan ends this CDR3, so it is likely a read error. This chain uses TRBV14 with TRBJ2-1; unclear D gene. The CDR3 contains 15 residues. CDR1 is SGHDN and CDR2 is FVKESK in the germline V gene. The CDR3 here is CASSQGLRSYNEQFS. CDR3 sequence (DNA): TGTGCCAGTAGCCAAGGTCTTAGGTCCTACAATGAGCAGTTCTCC.

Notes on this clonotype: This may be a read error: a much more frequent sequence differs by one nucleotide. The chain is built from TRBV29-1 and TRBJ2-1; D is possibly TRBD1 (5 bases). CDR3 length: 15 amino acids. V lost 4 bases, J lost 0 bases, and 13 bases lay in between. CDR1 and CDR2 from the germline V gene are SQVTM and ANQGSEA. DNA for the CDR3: TGCAGCGTTGTATTGACAGATACCTCCTACAATGAGCAGTTCTTC. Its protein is CSVVLTDTSYNEQFF.

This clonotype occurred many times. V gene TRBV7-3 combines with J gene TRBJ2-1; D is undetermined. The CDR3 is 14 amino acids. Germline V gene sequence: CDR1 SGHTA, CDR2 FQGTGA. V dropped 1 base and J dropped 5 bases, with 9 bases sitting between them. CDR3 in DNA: TGTGCCAGCAGCTTAAGTGGGAACCACAATGAGCAGTTCTTC. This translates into CASSLSGNHNEQFF.

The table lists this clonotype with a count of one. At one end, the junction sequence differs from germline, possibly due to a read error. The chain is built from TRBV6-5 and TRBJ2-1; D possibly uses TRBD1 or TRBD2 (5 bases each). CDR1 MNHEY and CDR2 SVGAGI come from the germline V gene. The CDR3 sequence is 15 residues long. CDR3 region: CASRTDGAQTDEHFF. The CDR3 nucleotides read TGTGCCAGCAGGACGGACGGGGCACAGACCGATGAGCATTTCTTC.

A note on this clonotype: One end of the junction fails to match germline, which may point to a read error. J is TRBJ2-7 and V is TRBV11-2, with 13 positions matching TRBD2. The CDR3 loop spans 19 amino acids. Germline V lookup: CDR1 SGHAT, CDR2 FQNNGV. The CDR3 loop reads CAGSLITSGRADPPYEWYF. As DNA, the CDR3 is TGTGCCGGCAGCTTAATTACTAGCGGGAGGGCCGACCCTCCCTACGAGTGGTACTTC.

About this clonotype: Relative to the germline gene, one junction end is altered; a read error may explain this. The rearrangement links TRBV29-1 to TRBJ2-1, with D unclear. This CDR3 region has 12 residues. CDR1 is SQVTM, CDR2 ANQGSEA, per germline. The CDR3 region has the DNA TGCTGCGTTGTTGACGAGATAAGTGAGCAGTTCTTC. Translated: CCVVDEISEQFF.

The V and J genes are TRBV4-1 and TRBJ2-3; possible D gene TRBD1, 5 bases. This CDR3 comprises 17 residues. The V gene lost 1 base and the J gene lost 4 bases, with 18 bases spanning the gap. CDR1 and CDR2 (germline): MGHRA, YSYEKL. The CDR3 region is CASSQGYRRGGADTQYF. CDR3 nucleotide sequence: TGCGCCAGCAGCCAAGGATACAGGCGAGGTGGGGCAGATACGCAGTATTTT.

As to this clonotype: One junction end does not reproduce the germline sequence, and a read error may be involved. The CDR3 sequence is CSALRGKGNNEQFF. The DNA of the CDR3 is TGCAGCGCTCTGAGGGGGAAAGGGAACAATGAACAGTTCTTC. The chain combines TRBV29-1 with TRBJ2-1; possibly TRBD1 for D (6 bases). The CDR3 runs to 14 residues. Germline V CDR1 and CDR2: SQVTM, ANQGSEA.

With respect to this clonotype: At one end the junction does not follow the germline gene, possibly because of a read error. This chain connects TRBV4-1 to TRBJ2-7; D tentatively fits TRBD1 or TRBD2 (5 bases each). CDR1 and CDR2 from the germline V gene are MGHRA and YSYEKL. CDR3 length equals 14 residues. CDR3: CASIQEGRAYEQYF. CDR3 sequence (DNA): TGCGCCAGCATCCAAGAGGGGCGGGCCTACGAGCAGTACTTC.

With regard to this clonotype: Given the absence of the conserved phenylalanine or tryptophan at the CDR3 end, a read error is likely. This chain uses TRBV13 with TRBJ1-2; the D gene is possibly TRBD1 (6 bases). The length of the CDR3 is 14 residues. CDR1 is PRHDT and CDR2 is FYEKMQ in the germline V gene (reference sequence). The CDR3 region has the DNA TGTGCCAACAGCTTCTACAGGGAGGTGTATGGCTACACCTCC. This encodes CANSFYREVYGYTS.

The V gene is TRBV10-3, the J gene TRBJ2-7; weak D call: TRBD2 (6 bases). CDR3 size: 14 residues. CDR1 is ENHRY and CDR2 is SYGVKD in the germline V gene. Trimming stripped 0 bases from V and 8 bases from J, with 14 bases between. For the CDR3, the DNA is TGTGCCATCAGTGAGTCATCCGGGAGAGGCAAGCAGTACTTC. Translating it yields CAISESSGRGKQYF.

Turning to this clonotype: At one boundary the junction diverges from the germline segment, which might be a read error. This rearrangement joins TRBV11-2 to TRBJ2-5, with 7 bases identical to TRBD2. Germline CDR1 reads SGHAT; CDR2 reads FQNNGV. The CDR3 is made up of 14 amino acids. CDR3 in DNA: TGTGCCAGCGGGGGGGGGGGAGACCAAGAGACCCAGTACTTT. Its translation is CASGGGGDQETQYF.

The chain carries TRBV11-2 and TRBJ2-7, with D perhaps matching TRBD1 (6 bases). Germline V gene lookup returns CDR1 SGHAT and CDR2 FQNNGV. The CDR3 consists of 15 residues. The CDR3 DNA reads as TGTGTCAGGAGCGCCCGGGACATGGGTTTCTACGAGCAGTACTTC. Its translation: CVRSARDMGFYEQYF.

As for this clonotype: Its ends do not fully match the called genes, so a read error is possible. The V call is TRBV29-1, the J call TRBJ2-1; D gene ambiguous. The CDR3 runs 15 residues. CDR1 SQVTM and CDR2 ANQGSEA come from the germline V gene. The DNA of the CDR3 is TGCAGCGTTGAAGATCCCAGGCGTTCGAGCTTGGAGCAGTCTTTC. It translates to CSVEDPRRSSLEQSF.

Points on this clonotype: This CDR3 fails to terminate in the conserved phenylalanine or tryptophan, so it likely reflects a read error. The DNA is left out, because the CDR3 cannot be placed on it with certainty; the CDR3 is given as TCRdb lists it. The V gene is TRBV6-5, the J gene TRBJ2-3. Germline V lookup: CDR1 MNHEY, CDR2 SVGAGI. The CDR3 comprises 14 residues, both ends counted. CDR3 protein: CASSYQTPTDTLYS.

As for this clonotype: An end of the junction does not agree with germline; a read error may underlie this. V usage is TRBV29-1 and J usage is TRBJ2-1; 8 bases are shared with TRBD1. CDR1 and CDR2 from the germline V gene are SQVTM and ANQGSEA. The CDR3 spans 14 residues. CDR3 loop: CSADGQGPFNEHFF. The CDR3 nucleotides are TGCAGCGCTGATGGACAGGGACCTTTCAATGAGCACTTCTTC.

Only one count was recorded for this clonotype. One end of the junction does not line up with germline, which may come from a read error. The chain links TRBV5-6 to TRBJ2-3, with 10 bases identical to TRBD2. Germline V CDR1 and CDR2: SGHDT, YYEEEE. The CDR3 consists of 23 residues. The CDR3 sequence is CASSSILWTPRSGGGKGTDTQYF. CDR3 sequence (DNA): TGTGCCAGCAGCTCCATCCTCTGGACACCTCGCAGCGGGGGGGGTAAGGGCACAGATACGCAGTATTTC.

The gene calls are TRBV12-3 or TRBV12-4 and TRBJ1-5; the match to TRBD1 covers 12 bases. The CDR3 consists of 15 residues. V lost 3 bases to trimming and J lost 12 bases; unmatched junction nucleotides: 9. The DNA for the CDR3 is TGTGCCAGCAGTTTTGGGACAGGGGGCAATCAGTTCCAGCATTTT. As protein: CASSFGTGGNQFQHF.

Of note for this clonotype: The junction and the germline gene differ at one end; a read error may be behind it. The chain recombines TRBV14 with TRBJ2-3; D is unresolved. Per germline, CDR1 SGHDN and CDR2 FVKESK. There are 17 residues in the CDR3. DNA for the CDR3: TGCGCCAGCAGCCAGCCCAGAGGTACCCTTAGCACAGATACGCAGTATTTT. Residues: CASSQPRGTLSTDTQYF.